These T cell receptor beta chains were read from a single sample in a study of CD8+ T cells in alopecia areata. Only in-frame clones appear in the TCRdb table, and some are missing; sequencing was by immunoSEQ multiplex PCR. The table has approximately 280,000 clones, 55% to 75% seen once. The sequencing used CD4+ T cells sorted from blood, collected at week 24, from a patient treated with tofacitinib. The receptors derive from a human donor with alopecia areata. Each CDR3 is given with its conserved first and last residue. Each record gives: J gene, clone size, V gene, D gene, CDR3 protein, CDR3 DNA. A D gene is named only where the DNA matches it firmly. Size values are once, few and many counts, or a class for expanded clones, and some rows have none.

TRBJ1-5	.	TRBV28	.	CASSLPDGSRQPQHF	TGTGCCAGCAGTTTACCGGACGGGTCCCGTCAGCCCCAGCATTTT
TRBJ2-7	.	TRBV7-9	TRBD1	CASSSRDRGPYEQYF	TGTGCCAGCAGCTCCCGGGACAGGGGCCCCTACGAGCAGTACTTC
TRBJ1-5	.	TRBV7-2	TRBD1	CASRGQLNQPQHF	TGTGCCAGCAGGGGACAGCTCAATCAGCCCCAGCATTTT
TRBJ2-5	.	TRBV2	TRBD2	CASLRLAGETQYF	TGTGCCAGCTTACGACTAGCGGGGGAGACCCAGTACTTC
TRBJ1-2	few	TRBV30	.	CAWSVLREIGYTF	TGTGCCTGGAGTGTACTCAGGGAAATTGGCTACACCTTC
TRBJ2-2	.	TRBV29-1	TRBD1	CSVATGARYTGELFF	TGCAGCGTTGCCACAGGGGCGCGGTACACCGGGGAGCTGTTTTTT
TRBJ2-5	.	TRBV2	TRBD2	CASSGGLALPAQYF	TGTGCCAGCAGTGGGGGACTAGCTCTCCCGGCCCAGTACTTC
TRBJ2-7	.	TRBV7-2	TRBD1	CASSSGQGHSYEQYF	TGTGCCAGCAGCTCCGGACAGGGGCACTCCTACGAGCAGTACTTC
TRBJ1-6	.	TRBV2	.	CASNPGRDNSPLHF	TGTGCCAGCAACCCCGGGAGGGATAATTCACCCCTCCACTTT
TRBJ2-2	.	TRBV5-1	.	CASSLGYTGELFF	TGCGCCAGCAGCTTGGGTTACACCGGGGAGCTGTTTTTT
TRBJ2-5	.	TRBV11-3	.	CASSRETQYF	TGTGCCAGCAGCAGAGAGACCCAGTACTTC
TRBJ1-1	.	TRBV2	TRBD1	CASSTGATEAFF	TGTGCCAGCAGTACAGGGGCCACTGAAGCTTTCTTT
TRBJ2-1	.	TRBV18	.	CASSYGESNEQFF	TGTGCCAGCTCATACGGGGAGAGCAATGAGCAGTTCTTC
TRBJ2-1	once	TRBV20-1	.	CSALVYNEQFF	TGCAGTGCTTTAGTTTACAATGAGCAGTTCTTC
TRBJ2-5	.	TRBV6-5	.	CASGRGRAETQYF	TGTGCCAGCGGCCGGGGGAGAGCCGAGACCCAGTACTTC
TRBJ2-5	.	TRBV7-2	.	CASSLGATQETQYF	TGTGCCAGCAGCCTAGGGGCGACCCAAGAGACCCAGTACTTC
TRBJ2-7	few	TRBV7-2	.	CASSRGASPSYEQYF	TGTGCCAGCAGCCGTGGGGCCAGTCCCTCCTACGAGCAGTACTTC
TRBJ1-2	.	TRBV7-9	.	CASSSGTYGYTF	TGTGCCAGCAGTTCCGGGACCTATGGCTACACCTTC
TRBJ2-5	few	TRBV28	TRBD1	CASSTTRGPRFRAQYF	TGTGCCAGCAGTACCACCAGGGGGCCTCGGTTCCGGGCCCAGTACTTC
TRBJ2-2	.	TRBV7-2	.	CASSHPLDTGELFF	TGTGCCAGCAGCCACCCACTCGACACCGGGGAGCTGTTTTTT
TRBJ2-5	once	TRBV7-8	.	CASRPTGGPATQYF	TGTGCCAGCAGGCCGACAGGCGGTCCAGCGACCCAGTACTTC
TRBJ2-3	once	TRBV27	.	CASRGFGTTDTQYF	TGTGCCAGCAGAGGGTTCGGAACCACAGATACGCAGTATTTT
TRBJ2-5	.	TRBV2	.	CASSGGTPSPETQYF	TGTGCCAGCAGCGGCGGGACTCCATCTCCAGAGACCCAGTACTTC
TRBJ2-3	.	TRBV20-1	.	CSDPDPDTQYF	TGCAGTGACCCGGACCCAGATACGCAGTATTTT
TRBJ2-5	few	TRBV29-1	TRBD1	CSVTQGQGPQETQYF	TGCAGCGTGACGCAGGGACAGGGCCCGCAAGAGACCCAGTACTTC
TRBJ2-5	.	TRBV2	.	CASSLTVYQETQYF	TGTGCCAGCAGTCTGACAGTGTACCAAGAGACCCAGTACTTC
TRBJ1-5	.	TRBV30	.	CAWSVPGPPNQPQHF	TGTGCCTGGAGTGTACCCGGACCCCCAAATCAGCCCCAGCATTTT
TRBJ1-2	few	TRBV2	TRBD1	CASSEQGQGDYGYTF	TGTGCCAGCAGTGAACAGGGACAGGGAGACTATGGCTACACCTTC
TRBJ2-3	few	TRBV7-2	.	CASSFRGTSTDTQYF	TGTGCCAGCAGCTTTCGGGGTACTAGCACAGATACGCAGTATTTT
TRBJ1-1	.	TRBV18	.	CASSPPGVNTEAFF	TGTGCCAGCTCACCACCGGGGGTGAACACTGAAGCTTTCTTT
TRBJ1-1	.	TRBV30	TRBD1	CARGTVPTEAFF	TGTGCCCGGGGGACAGTTCCCACTGAAGCTTTCTTT